This is a list of T cell receptor beta chains from one sample in a study of cytomegalovirus exposure and HLA in healthy donors. Using immunoSEQ multiplex PCR, the repertoire was profiled, and TCRdb retains in-frame clones only, with some absent. The sample includes about 130,000 clones, 85% to 95% seen only once; the top ten take less than 2%. The sequencing input was PBMCs. These TCRs come from a man younger than 30 in good health and CMV-seropositive. CDR3s include the opening cysteine and the closing phenylalanine or tryptophan. The D gene is left open where the match is weak. Clone sizes are given selectively: once, few, many, or a class where the clone is expanded.

d_call: TRBD2; v_call: TRBV6-5; cdr3_length: 15; clone_size: once; j_call: TRBJ2-7; cdr3_aa: CASSHGLAESYEQYF; cdr3_nt: TGTGCCAGCAGCCACGGACTAGCGGAATCCTACGAGCAGTACTTC
d_call: TRBD2; v_call: TRBV28; cdr3_length: 15; clone_size: -; j_call: TRBJ2-1; cdr3_aa: CASSLGTSGSNEQFF; cdr3_nt: TGTGCCAGCAGCCTAGGGACTAGCGGGAGCAATGAGCAGTTCTTC
d_call: TRBD1; v_call: TRBV5-1; cdr3_length: 16; clone_size: -; j_call: TRBJ1-1; cdr3_aa: CASSLAQGMRNTEAFF; cdr3_nt: TGCGCCAGCAGCTTGGCACAGGGGATGAGGAACACTGAAGCTTTCTTT
d_call: -; v_call: TRBV4-1; cdr3_length: 15; clone_size: -; j_call: TRBJ1-1; cdr3_aa: CASSQTYGRVGEAFF; cdr3_nt: TGCGCCAGCAGCCAAACCTATGGCAGGGTCGGTGAAGCTTTCTTT
d_call: -; v_call: TRBV9; cdr3_length: 17; clone_size: -; j_call: TRBJ2-6; cdr3_aa: CASSVRGDVTGANVLTF; cdr3_nt: TGTGCCAGCAGCGTAAGGGGTGACGTGACTGGGGCCAACGTCCTGACTTTC
d_call: TRBD1; v_call: TRBV28; cdr3_length: 14; clone_size: -; j_call: TRBJ1-5; cdr3_aa: CASSFRQGYQPQHF; cdr3_nt: TGTGCCAGCAGTTTCAGACAGGGATACCAGCCCCAGCATTTT
d_call: -; v_call: TRBV5-4; cdr3_length: 14; clone_size: -; j_call: TRBJ2-7; cdr3_aa: CASSLGGHSYEQYF; cdr3_nt: TGTGCCAGCAGCTTGGGGGGGCACTCCTACGAGCAGTACTTC
d_call: -; v_call: TRBV30; cdr3_length: 13; clone_size: -; j_call: TRBJ1-5; cdr3_aa: CAWRNGAAQPQHF; cdr3_nt: TGTGCCTGGAGGAATGGGGCGGCACAGCCCCAGCATTTT
d_call: TRBD1; v_call: TRBV19; cdr3_length: 16; clone_size: -; j_call: TRBJ2-7; cdr3_aa: CASSIVSGTGSYEQYF; cdr3_nt: TGTGCCAGTAGTATAGTAAGCGGGACAGGGTCGTACGAGCAGTACTTC
d_call: -; v_call: TRBV2; cdr3_length: 13; clone_size: -; j_call: TRBJ1-5; cdr3_aa: CASKENSNQPQHF; cdr3_nt: TGTGCCAGCAAGGAGAATAGCAATCAGCCCCAGCATTTT
d_call: TRBD2; v_call: TRBV19; cdr3_length: 15; clone_size: -; j_call: TRBJ2-7; cdr3_aa: CASSSRLAYTYEQYF; cdr3_nt: TGTGCCAGTAGTTCCCGACTAGCGTACACCTACGAGCAGTACTTC
d_call: TRBD2; v_call: TRBV5-1; cdr3_length: 17; clone_size: -; j_call: TRBJ2-5; cdr3_aa: CASSRGASGAGGETQYF; cdr3_nt: TGCGCCAGCAGCCGGGGGGCTAGCGGGGCAGGGGGAGAGACCCAGTACTTC
d_call: TRBD2; v_call: TRBV6-4; cdr3_length: 14; clone_size: -; j_call: TRBJ2-1; cdr3_aa: CASSVAGGRNEQFF; cdr3_nt: TGTGCCAGCAGTGTAGCGGGAGGAAGAAATGAGCAGTTCTTC
d_call: -; v_call: TRBV6-5; cdr3_length: 14; clone_size: -; j_call: TRBJ2-2; cdr3_aa: CASSYILNTGELFF; cdr3_nt: TGTGCCAGCAGTTATATCCTGAACACCGGGGAGCTGTTTTTT
d_call: -; v_call: TRBV21-1; cdr3_length: 17; clone_size: -; j_call: TRBJ2-5; cdr3_aa: CASSTRETSGSPETQYF; cdr3_nt: TGTGCCAGCAGCACCCGGGAGACTAGCGGGTCCCCAGAGACCCAGTACTTC
d_call: -; v_call: TRBV27; cdr3_length: 15; clone_size: -; j_call: TRBJ2-3; cdr3_aa: CASSVYREGTDTQYF; cdr3_nt: TGTGCCAGCAGCGTATATAGAGAAGGCACAGATACGCAGTATTTT
d_call: TRBD2; v_call: TRBV30; cdr3_length: 13; clone_size: -; j_call: TRBJ2-3; cdr3_aa: CVLAGEGTDTQYF; cdr3_nt: TGTGTCCTGGCGGGAGAGGGCACAGATACGCAGTATTTT
d_call: -; v_call: TRBV11-1; cdr3_length: 12; clone_size: -; j_call: TRBJ2-1; cdr3_aa: CASSSFIGGQFF; cdr3_nt: TGTGCCAGCAGCTCCTTTATCGGCGGGCAGTTCTTC
d_call: -; v_call: TRBV27; cdr3_length: 15; clone_size: -; j_call: TRBJ2-1; cdr3_aa: CASRMGRNSYNEQFF; cdr3_nt: TGTGCCAGCAGAATGGGGCGGAACTCCTACAATGAGCAGTTCTTC
d_call: TRBD1; v_call: TRBV18; cdr3_length: 14; clone_size: -; j_call: TRBJ2-7; cdr3_aa: CASSPGTEHYEQYF; cdr3_nt: TGTGCCAGCTCACCAGGGACAGAACACTACGAGCAGTACTTC
d_call: TRBD2; v_call: TRBV27; cdr3_length: 13; clone_size: -; j_call: TRBJ2-7; cdr3_aa: CASSFTGGYEQYF; cdr3_nt: TGTGCCAGCAGTTTTACGGGAGGCTACGAGCAGTACTTC
d_call: -; v_call: TRBV15; cdr3_length: 15; clone_size: -; j_call: TRBJ2-4; cdr3_aa: CATSAGFRAKNIQYF; cdr3_nt: TGTGCCACCAGCGCAGGGTTCCGGGCCAAAAACATTCAGTACTTC
d_call: -; v_call: TRBV4-1; cdr3_length: 15; clone_size: -; j_call: TRBJ2-5; cdr3_aa: CASSQEGSTGETQYF; cdr3_nt: TGCGCCAGCAGCCAAGAGGGGTCAACGGGGGAGACCCAGTACTTC
d_call: -; v_call: TRBV28; cdr3_length: 15; clone_size: -; j_call: TRBJ2-6; cdr3_aa: CASSLPGRGANVLTF; cdr3_nt: TGTGCCAGCAGTTTACCCGGTAGAGGGGCCAACGTCCTGACTTTC
d_call: -; v_call: TRBV28; cdr3_length: 12; clone_size: -; j_call: TRBJ2-7; cdr3_aa: CASSLIDYEQYF; cdr3_nt: TGTGCCAGCAGTTTAATAGACTACGAGCAGTACTTC
d_call: TRBD2; v_call: TRBV28; cdr3_length: 16; clone_size: few; j_call: TRBJ2-2; cdr3_aa: CATGLAGSPRAGELFF; cdr3_nt: TGTGCCACCGGACTAGCGGGATCCCCTCGGGCCGGGGAGCTGTTTTTT
d_call: -; v_call: TRBV19; cdr3_length: 14; clone_size: -; j_call: TRBJ2-3; cdr3_aa: CASSIGRSTDTQYF; cdr3_nt: TGTGCCAGTAGTATAGGGAGGTCCACAGATACGCAGTATTTT
d_call: TRBD1; v_call: TRBV29-1; cdr3_length: 16; clone_size: -; j_call: TRBJ2-1; cdr3_aa: CSVEPPDRGSYNEQFF; cdr3_nt: TGCAGCGTTGAACCCCCGGACAGGGGAAGTTACAATGAGCAGTTCTTC
d_call: -; v_call: TRBV5-1; cdr3_length: 12; clone_size: -; j_call: TRBJ1-2; cdr3_aa: CASSLPGDGYTF; cdr3_nt: TGCGCCAGCAGCTTACCGGGGGATGGCTACACCTTC
d_call: TRBD1; v_call: TRBV5-1; cdr3_length: 16; clone_size: -; j_call: TRBJ1-4; cdr3_aa: CASSIGTGSLEEKLFF; cdr3_nt: TGCGCCAGCAGTATCGGGACAGGTTCGCTTGAAGAAAAACTGTTTTTT
d_call: -; v_call: TRBV13; cdr3_length: 15; clone_size: -; j_call: TRBJ2-1; cdr3_aa: CASSLVGSGYNEQFF; cdr3_nt: TGTGCCAGCAGCTTAGTAGGTAGCGGATACAATGAGCAGTTCTTC
d_call: -; v_call: TRBV5-1; cdr3_length: 15; clone_size: -; j_call: TRBJ2-5; cdr3_aa: CASSLQGGDLETQYF; cdr3_nt: TGCGCCAGCAGTCTTCAAGGGGGTGACTTAGAGACCCAGTACTTC
d_call: TRBD2; v_call: TRBV5-4; cdr3_length: 15; clone_size: once; j_call: TRBJ2-7; cdr3_aa: CASSILAQGTYEQYF; cdr3_nt: TGTGCCAGCAGTATACTAGCGCAAGGTACCTACGAGCAGTACTTC
d_call: -; v_call: TRBV28; cdr3_length: 15; clone_size: -; j_call: TRBJ1-4; cdr3_aa: CASSPTGELDEKLFF; cdr3_nt: TGTGCCAGCAGTCCGACCGGGGAGCTGGACGAAAAACTGTTTTTT
d_call: TRBD2; v_call: TRBV2; cdr3_length: 15; clone_size: -; j_call: TRBJ2-5; cdr3_aa: CASSGGSGRGETQYF; cdr3_nt: TGTGCCAGCAGTGGGGGTAGCGGGAGAGGAGAGACCCAGTACTTC
d_call: TRBD1; v_call: TRBV18; cdr3_length: 15; clone_size: -; j_call: TRBJ2-2; cdr3_aa: CASSPRQGGTGELFF; cdr3_nt: TGTGCCAGCTCCCCCAGACAGGGGGGCACCGGGGAGCTGTTTTTT
d_call: -; v_call: TRBV13; cdr3_length: 16; clone_size: -; j_call: TRBJ2-1; cdr3_aa: CASSWSGSYIPLEQFF; cdr3_nt: TGTGCCAGCAGCTGGAGCGGAAGCTATATTCCCCTAGAGCAGTTCTTC
d_call: -; v_call: TRBV30; cdr3_length: 12; clone_size: -; j_call: TRBJ1-2; cdr3_aa: CAWSTGPRLYTF; cdr3_nt: TGTGCCTGGAGTACGGGTCCCCGCCTCTACACCTTC
d_call: -; v_call: TRBV18; cdr3_length: 15; clone_size: -; j_call: TRBJ2-7; cdr3_aa: CASNIGGAGSYEQYF; cdr3_nt: TGTGCCAGCAATATTGGGGGGGCCGGTTCCTACGAGCAGTACTTC
d_call: -; v_call: TRBV19; cdr3_length: 11; clone_size: -; j_call: TRBJ1-4; cdr3_aa: CASSDRTELFF; cdr3_nt: TGTGCCAGTAGCGATCGGACAGAACTGTTTTTT